This passage covers 29 T cell receptor beta chains from one sample sequenced in a study of CD8 T cells in Susac syndrome. Reverse transcription of about 0.5 to 1 ug RNA was carried out with random hexamers. One entry per CDR3 protein results from TCRdb running MiXCR on the immunoSEQ multiplex PCR reads. The sample yields 150,000 to 180,000 distinct CDR3 sequences, 85% to 95% seen once. Input material: CD4+ T cells from PBMCs. The receptors originated from a human donor with Susac syndrome.

V and J are TRBV3-1 and TRBJ2-7, with D uncertain. Germline V lookup: CDR1 LGHDT, CDR2 YNNKEL (reference sequence). With 5 bases removed from V and 1 base from J, the gap between germline ends came to 9 bases. The CDR3 covers 13 residues. The CDR3, as DNA: TGTGCCAGCAGCTACCGTGGGTCCTACGAGCAGTACTTC. Protein sequence: CASSYRGSYEQYF.

V usage is TRBV13 and J usage is TRBJ1-5; TRBD1 is a possible D gene (6 bases). The ends were cut back, 5 bases at V and 6 bases at J, with 14 bases in the middle. Looked up from germline, CDR1 is PRHDT and CDR2 is FYEKMQ (reference sequence). This CDR3 is built from 14 residues. CDR3 sequence (DNA): TGTGCCAGCAGCCGGGGCAGGGGAGGTCAGCCCCAGCATTTT. Amino acids: CASSRGRGGQPQHF.

This clonotype was counted a single time. The chain recombines TRBV4-1 with TRBJ2-1; 13 bases line up with TRBD2. V dropped 3 bases and J dropped 2; count of bases not matched to a gene: 13. Germline CDR1 reads MGHRA; CDR2 reads YSYEKL. This CDR3 comprises 20 residues. CDR3 region: CASSQRTRTSGGVPYNEQFF. The CDR3, as DNA: TGCGCCAGCAGCCAGAGAACAAGGACTAGCGGGGGAGTCCCCTACAATGAGCAGTTCTTC.

Written as DNA, the CDR3 is TGTGCCAGCAGCCAAGGGGTCTCGGGTTGGGAGACCCAGTACTTC. It encodes CASSQGVSGWETQYF. The chain links TRBV14 to TRBJ2-5; D gene uncertain. The CDR3 has 15 residues. The germline V gene encodes CDR1 SGHDN and CDR2 FVKESK. Trimming cost V 1 base and J 5 bases, with 14 bases left between them. The entire variable domain, with the rest obtained from reference TRBV14 and TRBJ2-5, is as follows: EAGVTQFPSHSVIEKGQTVTLRCDPISGHDNLYWYRRVMGKEIKFLLHFVKESKQDESGMPNNRFLAERTGGTYSTLKVQPAELEDSGVYFCASSQGVSGWETQYFGPGTRLLVL.

This chain connects TRBV7-9 to TRBJ1-5, with TRBD1 matching 7 bases. Losses at the gene ends were 3 bases for V and 3 bases for J; bases not matched to a gene: 2. This CDR3 contains 14 residues. Germline lookup yields CDR1 SEHNR and CDR2 FQNEAQ (reference sequence). The DNA of the CDR3 is TGTGCCAGCAGCTTTGGGACAGTCAATCAGCCCCAGCATTTT. Its protein is CASSFGTVNQPQHF.

The rearrangement links TRBV9 to TRBJ2-2; 7 positions agree with TRBD2. From germline, CDR1 is SGDLS and CDR2 YYNGEE. With V trimmed by 1 base and J by 4 bases, 4 bases remained unmatched. The CDR3 loop spans 15 amino acids. CDR3 amino acids: CASSVQAGLTGELFF. CDR3 sequence (DNA): TGTGCCAGCAGCGTACAAGCGGGGCTCACCGGGGAGCTGTTTTTT.

Regarding this clonotype: At one boundary the junction diverges from the germline segment, which might be a read error. V gene TRBV24-1 combines with J gene TRBJ1-5; D uncertain. Germline CDR1 KGHDR, CDR2 SFDVKD. CDR3 length: 13 residues. CDR3 amino acids: CATSDGSNQPQHF. CDR3 nucleotides: TGTGCCACCAGTGATGGCAGCAACCAGCCCCAGCATTTT.

The V gene is TRBV24-1, the J gene TRBJ2-5; 7 bases agree with TRBD2. Losses at the gene ends were 10 bases for V and 5 bases for J; bases not matched to a gene: 9. The germline gives CDR1 KGHDR, CDR2 SFDVKD. This CDR3 comprises 13 residues. The DNA for the CDR3 is TGTGCCACTCAAGCGGGGAAGTACGAGACCCAGTACTTC. Protein sequence: CATQAGKYETQYF.

This clonotype was observed once. This sequence joins TRBV20-1 and TRBJ2-5; 9 nucleotides align to TRBD2. The V gene end was trimmed by 5 bases and the J gene end by 4 bases; junction bases not matched to a gene: 5. Looked up from germline, CDR1 is DFQATT and CDR2 is SNEGSKA (reference sequence). This CDR3 is 13 amino acids long. The CDR3 is CSAERLAAETQYF. As DNA, the CDR3 is TGCAGTGCTGAAAGACTAGCGGCAGAGACCCAGTACTTC.

The rearrangement joins TRBV10-3 to TRBJ1-6; tentative D call: TRBD1 (6 bases). Germline V CDR1 and CDR2: ENHRY, SYGVKD. With 10 bases removed from V and 7 bases from J, the gap between germline ends came to 20 bases. This CDR3 is built from 15 residues. DNA of the CDR3: TGTGCCACCTCTCCGGGCCTCGACAGGAATTCACCCCTCCACTTT. As protein: CATSPGLDRNSPLHF.

The gene calls are TRBV15 and TRBJ1-5; perhaps TRBD1 as D (6 bases). This CDR3 comprises 14 residues. Germline V gene sequence: CDR1 LNHNV, CDR2 YYDKDF (reference sequence). V was trimmed by 3 bases and J by 7 bases, leaving 13 bases between them. This CDR3 is CATSSPGQLQPQHF. DNA for the CDR3: TGTGCCACCAGCAGCCCGGGACAACTACAGCCCCAGCATTTT.

CDR3 DNA: TGTGCCAGCAGTGACCGTGGGACACTCGGAAACACCATATATTTT. This sequence encodes CASSDRGTLGNTIYF. This chain connects TRBV6-5 to TRBJ1-3, with a tentative D call TRBD1 (6 bases). CDR3 size: 15 residues. Germline loops: CDR1 MNHEY, CDR2 SVGAGI. The V gene lost 5 bases and the J gene lost 4 bases, with 15 bases spanning the gap.

The CDR3 DNA reads TGTGCCAGCAGGCCGCTGGGTAGCGGGGGGTTTAATGAGCAGTTCTTC. This sequence encodes CASRPLGSGGFNEQFF. The chain couples TRBV12-3 or TRBV12-4 to TRBJ2-1; 10 bases map to TRBD2. This CDR3 has 16 amino acids. Trimming took 6 bases from V and 7 from J; bases not matched to a gene: 12.

This chain uses TRBV18 with TRBJ1-1, with D hard to call. V gave up 4 bases and J gave up 0 bases, with 9 bases separating them. The CDR3 spans 14 residues. Germline V gene data show CDR1 as KGHSH and CDR2 as LQKENI. The CDR3 nucleotides read TGTGCCAGCTCACGCGTGGATATGAACACTGAAGCTTTCTTT. Translation: CASSRVDMNTEAFF. Together with reference TRBV18 and TRBJ1-1, the CDR3 gives the full variable domain: NAGVMQNPRHLVRRRGQEARLRCSPMKGHSHVYWYRQLPEEGLKFMVYLQKENIIDESGMPKERFSAEFPKEGPSILRIQQVVRGDSAAYFCASSRVDMNTEAFFGQGTRLTVV.

The chain links TRBV15 to TRBJ2-2, with TRBD2 matching 11 bases. Germline values: CDR1 LNHNV, CDR2 YYDKDF (reference sequence). V lost 2 bases and J lost 0; bases outside the gene matches: 2. This CDR3 contains 17 residues. The CDR3 DNA reads TGTGCCACCAGCAGACCACTAGCGGGGGCGAACACCGGGGAGCTGTTTTTT. It translates to CATSRPLAGANTGELFF.

This clonotype was counted a single time. The V gene is TRBV20-1, the J gene TRBJ1-4, with D possibly matching TRBD1 (5 bases). Trimming removed 7 bases from V and 0 bases from J, with 12 bases in between. CDR1 is DFQATT and CDR2 is SNEGSKA in the germline V gene (reference sequence). The CDR3 totals 14 residues. The CDR3 is CSVQTVATNEKLFF. The CDR3 region has the DNA TGCAGTGTTCAGACAGTTGCAACTAATGAAAAACTGTTTTTT.

The chain joins TRBV29-1 to TRBJ1-3; D remains unclear. The CDR3 contains 13 residues. The V end was cut by 4 bases, the J end by 4 bases, with 11 bases between. Germline V lookup: CDR1 SQVTM, CDR2 ANQGSEA. The CDR3 loop is CSVVSGYGNTIYF. The CDR3 nucleotides are TGCAGCGTTGTTTCCGGGTACGGAAACACCATATATTTT.

This chain uses TRBV6-1 with TRBJ2-1; D is possibly TRBD1 (6 bases). This CDR3 has 15 residues. The V gene lost 5 bases and the J gene lost 2 bases, with 13 bases spanning the gap. The germline CDR1 and CDR2 sequences are MNHNS and SASEGT. CDR3 amino acids: CASSTGQPTYNEQFF. In nucleotides, the CDR3 is TGTGCCAGCAGTACAGGACAGCCTACCTACAATGAGCAGTTCTTC.

This clonotype has just one count. The rearrangement uses TRBV29-1 and TRBJ1-5; a possible D gene is TRBD1 (5 bases). Looked up from germline, CDR1 is SQVTM and CDR2 is ANQGSEA. The V end was cut by 4 bases, the J end by 3 bases, with 19 bases between. The CDR3 totals 16 residues. CDR3 residues: CSVAPFRVRDNQPQHF. For the CDR3, the DNA is TGCAGCGTTGCGCCATTCAGGGTTCGGGACAATCAGCCCCAGCATTTT.

V is TRBV5-1 and J is TRBJ1-2; a weak D match, TRBD1 (5 bases). Trimming took off 5 bases at V and 0 bases at J, with 11 bases between the two ends. The CDR3 length is 14 residues. From germline, CDR1 is SGHRS and CDR2 YFSETQ. The CDR3 loop reads CASRSDTSNYGYTF. The CDR3 coding sequence is TGCGCCAGCAGATCGGACACCTCTAACTATGGCTACACCTTC.

Only one count was recorded for this clonotype. The chain combines TRBV5-1 with TRBJ1-6; maybe TRBD1 (5 bases). Looked up from germline, CDR1 is SGHRS and CDR2 is YFSETQ. The CDR3 is 15 amino acids. Trimming cost V 2 bases and J 10 bases, with 16 bases left between them. As DNA, the CDR3 is TGCGCCAGCAGCTTCACAGGACAACATCCCTCACCCCTCCACTTT. This sequence encodes CASSFTGQHPSPLHF.

V and J are TRBV3-1 and TRBJ1-6; perhaps TRBD1 as D (5 bases). The CDR3 has 15 residues. Trimming left V 0 bases short and J 9 bases short, with 12 bases between. The germline V gene has CDR1 LGHDT and CDR2 YNNKEL (reference sequence). CDR3 in DNA: TGTGCCAGCAGCCAAGAGTCGGCAGGGACTTCACCCCTCCACTTT. Amino acid sequence: CASSQESAGTSPLHF.

The genes are TRBV15 and TRBJ1-6; TRBD1 might be the D (5 bases). The germline V gene encodes CDR1 LNHNV and CDR2 YYDKDF (reference sequence). The CDR3 sequence is 15 residues long. Trimming took off 5 bases at V and 9 bases at J, with 17 bases between the two ends. The CDR3 coding sequence is TGTGCCACCAGCGGGGGGACGGGGTTCGGTTCACCCCTCCACTTT. It codes for CATSGGTGFGSPLHF.

This CDR3 reads CSARGGVTEAFF. CDR3 DNA: TGCAGTGCTAGAGGTGGGGTCACTGAAGCTTTCTTT. The rearrangement uses TRBV20-1 and TRBJ1-1, with no clear D. CDR3 length equals 12 residues. The V end was cut by 1 base, the J end by 4 bases, with 7 bases between. CDR1 is DFQATT, CDR2 SNEGSKA, per germline (reference sequence).

This clonotype was recorded once. The chain carries TRBV9 and TRBJ2-3; D is unresolved. The CDR3 spans 14 residues. The ends were cut back, 1 base at V and 4 bases at J, with 10 bases in the middle. Germline V gene data show CDR1 as SGDLS and CDR2 as YYNGEE. DNA of the CDR3: TGTGCCAGCAGCGTACGCCCAAAGGCAGATACGCAGTATTTT. This gives the protein CASSVRPKADTQYF.

V and J are TRBV6-5 and TRBJ2-7, with D tentatively TRBD1 (6 bases). The V and J ends lost 7 bases and 1 base respectively, with 14 bases between them. The length of the CDR3 is 14 residues. Germline V gene lookup returns CDR1 MNHEY and CDR2 SVGAGI. The CDR3, as DNA: TGTGCCAGCATTAGGGGGTTAGGGTCCTACGAGCAGTACTTC. This translates into CASIRGLGSYEQYF.

The chain joins TRBV13 to TRBJ2-1, with no clear D. Germline V gene lookup returns CDR1 PRHDT and CDR2 FYEKMQ (reference sequence). Trimming left V 1 base short and J 8 bases short, with 3 bases between. The CDR3 runs to 11 residues. DNA of the CDR3: TGTGCCAGCAGCTTAGCTCATGAGCAGTTCTTC. Translation: CASSLAHEQFF.

The rearrangement uses TRBV4-2 and TRBJ2-5; 9 nucleotides match TRBD1. Germline V lookup: CDR1 LGHNA, CDR2 YNFKEQ. V lost 5 bases to trimming and J lost 4 bases; unmatched junction nucleotides: 8. This CDR3 spans 15 amino acids. CDR3 protein: CASSAHADRGETQYF. The CDR3, as DNA: TGTGCCAGCAGCGCGCACGCGGACAGGGGAGAGACCCAGTACTTC.

The chain employs TRBV29-1 and TRBJ1-2; tentative D call: TRBD1 (6 bases). Between the trimmed V and J ends, which lost 7 bases and 4 bases, there was a span of 16 bases. CDR3 size: 13 residues. The V gene's germline CDR1 is SQVTM and CDR2 ANQGSEA. The CDR3 sequence is CSAINRAGYGYTF. In DNA form, the CDR3 reads TGCAGCGCCATCAACAGGGCCGGCTATGGCTACACCTTC.